One sample yielded the 11 T cell receptor beta chains listed below, sequenced in a study of blood T cell repertoires in COVID-19. Here immunoSEQ multiplex PCR was the method, and the copy in TCRdb shows in-frame clones only, minus some. The sample shows some 200,000 clones, about 95% of them seen only once. Material for sequencing was peripheral blood. All receptors come from a man between 25 and 39 years old with COVID-19, enrolled during active disease.

The V and J genes are TRBV2 and TRBJ2-5; D perhaps matches TRBD1 (5 bases). Trimming removed 11 bases from V and 4 bases from J, with 20 bases in between. This CDR3 is 14 amino acids long. Germline V CDR1 and CDR2: SNHLY, FYNNEI. In DNA form, the CDR3 reads TGTGCCGGCCTCCCCGCCAGGGTCGGAGAGACCCAGTACTTC. Translating it yields CAGLPARVGETQYF.

The chain combines TRBV29-1 with TRBJ2-1; D uncertain. Trimming removed 6 bases from V and 5 bases from J, with 14 bases in between. The germline gives CDR1 SQVTM, CDR2 ANQGSEA. The CDR3 has 13 amino acids. CDR3 in DNA: TGCAGCGTCTCGGCTGGCCGGGACAATGAGCAGTTCTTC. The encoded protein is CSVSAGRDNEQFF.

This chain connects TRBV10-1 to TRBJ2-1; TRBD2 matches at 12 bases. CDR3 length: 17 amino acids. The germline CDR1 and CDR2 sequences are WNHNN and SYGVQD (reference sequence). V was clipped by 5 bases and J by 2 bases; unmatched bases: 7. The DNA for the CDR3 is TGCGCCAGCAGTCGGACTAGCGGGGCCGTAACCTACAATGAGCAGTTCTTC. Its translation: CASSRTSGAVTYNEQFF.

The chain combines TRBV6-5 with TRBJ1-2; D unresolved. Germline V gives CDR1 MNHEY, CDR2 SVGAGI. Trimming took off 4 bases at V and 8 bases at J, with 17 bases between the two ends. The CDR3 spans 14 residues. CDR3 region: CASSLSSRGSGYTF. CDR3 DNA: TGTGCCAGCAGTTTATCCTCCCGGGGAAGCGGCTACACCTTC.

The chain has TRBV18 and TRBJ2-5; D possibly corresponds to TRBD2 (6 bases). CDR3 length: 14 residues. Trimming stripped 6 bases from V and 6 bases from J, with 17 bases between. CDR1 KGHSH and CDR2 LQKENI come from the germline V gene. The chain's CDR3 is CASSQGSGRKTQYF. In DNA form, the CDR3 reads TGTGCCAGCTCTCAAGGTTCAGGGAGGAAGACCCAGTACTTC. The variable domain in full, completed from reference TRBV18 and TRBJ2-5, reads NAGVMQNPRHLVRRRGQEARLRCSPMKGHSHVYWYRQLPEEGLKFMVYLQKENIIDESGMPKERFSAEFPKEGPSILRIQQVVRGDSAAYFCASSQGSGRKTQYFGPGTRLLVL.

The CDR3 protein is CAIRGDRSGNEQFF. DNA of the CDR3: TGTGCCATCAGGGGAGACAGGTCGGGGAATGAGCAGTTCTTC. The chain carries TRBV10-3 and TRBJ2-1; TRBD1 is a possible D gene (6 bases). V was shortened by 6 bases and J by 7 bases, with 16 bases between the two germline ends. Germline-derived CDR1 and CDR2 are ENHRY and SYGVKD. This CDR3 is 14 amino acids long.

The rearrangement uses TRBV4-1 and TRBJ1-2; D not resolved. The CDR3 has 13 amino acids. V was clipped by 1 base and J by 12 bases, with 15 bases between them. Germline V gene sequence: CDR1 MGHRA, CDR2 YSYEKL. The CDR3 DNA reads TGCGCCAGCAGCCAAGTGGTCTCCGGGGTCGACACCTTC. Translated: CASSQVVSGVDTF.

The chain recombines TRBV12-3 or TRBV12-4 with TRBJ1-1, with D tentatively TRBD1 (5 bases). V gave up 3 bases and J gave up 1 base, with 6 bases separating them. The CDR3 runs to 13 residues. CDR3 in DNA: TGTGCCAGCAGTTTCGGGGGGAACACTGAAGCTTTCTTT. Its translation: CASSFGGNTEAFF.

This chain uses TRBV9 with TRBJ1-6; a possible D gene is TRBD1 (5 bases). The length of the CDR3 is 14 residues. CDR1 SGDLS and CDR2 YYNGEE come from the germline V gene. The ends were cut back, 2 bases at V and 9 bases at J, with 12 bases in the middle. The CDR3 DNA is TGTGCCAGCAGCGTTTTCCAGGGAGGTTCACCCCTCCACTTT. Translating it yields CASSVFQGGSPLHF.

The chain combines TRBV5-1 with TRBJ2-1; TRBD2 matches 10 bases. V was clipped by 3 bases and J by 7 bases; unmatched bases: 7. CDR1 and CDR2 from the germline V gene are SGHRS and YFSETQ. There are 15 residues in the CDR3. CDR3 residues: CASSWGLAPGNEQFF. DNA for the CDR3: TGCGCCAGCAGCTGGGGACTAGCGCCTGGGAATGAGCAGTTCTTC.

This chain links TRBV5-1 with TRBJ1-5; TRBD1 matches 10 bases. The CDR3 totals 14 residues. V dropped 3 bases and J dropped 11; count of bases not matched to a gene: 8. The germline V gene encodes CDR1 SGHRS and CDR2 YFSETQ. The CDR3 sequence is CASSSGTGASTQHF. The CDR3 region has the DNA TGCGCCAGCAGCTCCGGGACAGGGGCCTCCACCCAGCATTTT.